This T cell receptor (beta chain) derives from a study of T cells in Graves' hyperthyroidism and ophthalmopathy. Study-wide results and caveats: Median prediction lead before ophthalmopathy onset was 6.5 months with the model.

Trimming removed 4 bases from V and 2 bases from J; junction bases left unmatched: 3. The CDR3 sequence is 14 residues long. Germline assignment: CDR1 SGHRS and CDR2 YFSETQ. When ophthalmopathy did not progress within 18 months, Graves' hyperthyroidism was considered stable. Diagnostic assessment was based on clinical symptoms, serum thyroxine and TRAb, thyroid ultrasound and orbital computed tomography. The TCR beta CDR3 regions underwent amplification using RNA transcripts as the source. An initial round of RT-PCR targeting the TCR CDR3 relied on the HTBI primer set. A single record per CDR3 protein comes from TCRdb applying MiXCR to the multiplex PCR reads. This table holds around 350,000 distinct CDR3 sequences, about 12% found once. In its sample, this clonotype was seen once. Its antigen remains unknown.

This chain joins TRBV5-1 and TRBJ2-5, with 9 positions matching TRBD1. The clonotype was recovered from a woman younger than 35 with Graves' hyperthyroidism. The sequencing sample was made of blood. CDR3 protein: CASSEGQGQETQYF. The DNA for the CDR3 is TGCGCCAGCAGCGAGGGACAGGGACAAGAGACCCAGTACTTC. Looking up the rest from reference TRBV5-1 and TRBJ2-5 gives the full variable domain: KAGVTQTPRYLIKTRGQQVTLSCSPISGHRSVSWYQQTPGQGLQFLFEYFSETQRNKGNFPGRFSGRQFSNSRSEMNVSTLELGDSALYLCASSEGQGQETQYFGPGTRLLVL.